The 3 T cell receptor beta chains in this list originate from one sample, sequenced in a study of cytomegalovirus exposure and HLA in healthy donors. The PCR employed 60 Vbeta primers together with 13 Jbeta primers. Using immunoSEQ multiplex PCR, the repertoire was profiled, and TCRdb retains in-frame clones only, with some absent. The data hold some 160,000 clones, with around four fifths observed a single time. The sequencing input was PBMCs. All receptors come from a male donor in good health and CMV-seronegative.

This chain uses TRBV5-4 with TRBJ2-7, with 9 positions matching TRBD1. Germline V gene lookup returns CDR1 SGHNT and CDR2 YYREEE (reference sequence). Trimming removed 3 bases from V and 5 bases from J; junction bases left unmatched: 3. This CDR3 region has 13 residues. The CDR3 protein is CASSSTGGDEQYF. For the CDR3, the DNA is TGTGCCAGCAGCTCTACAGGGGGCGACGAGCAGTACTTC.

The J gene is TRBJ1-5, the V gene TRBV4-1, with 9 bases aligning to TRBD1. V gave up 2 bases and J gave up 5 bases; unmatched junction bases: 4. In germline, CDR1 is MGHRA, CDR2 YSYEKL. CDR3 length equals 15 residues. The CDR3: CASSQRQGGDQPQHF. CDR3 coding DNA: TGCGCCAGCAGCCAAAGACAGGGGGGAGATCAGCCCCAGCATTTT.

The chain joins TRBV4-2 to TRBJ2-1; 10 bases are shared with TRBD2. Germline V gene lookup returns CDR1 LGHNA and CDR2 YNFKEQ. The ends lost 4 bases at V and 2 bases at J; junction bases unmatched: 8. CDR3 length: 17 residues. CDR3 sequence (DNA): TGTGCCAGCAGCCTCTACCTCCTAGCGGGAGCCTACAATGAGCAGTTCTTC. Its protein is CASSLYLLAGAYNEQFF.